This TCR beta chain was identified in a study of identical twins. V lost 4 bases, J lost 6 bases, and 16 bases lay in between. Looked up from germline, CDR1 is MRHNA and CDR2 is SNTAGT. This CDR3 is 15 amino acids long. Each CDR3 protein gets one entry after TCRdb re-called the 5' RACE reads with MiXCR. The top ten clones hold over 2% of a sample with around 300,000 distinct CDR3 sequences, under 9.5% of them seen once. These data are also associated with another study on yellow fever vaccine responses in identical twins.

J is TRBJ2-1 and V is TRBV6-4; D unclear. The receptor was derived from a woman between 18 and 30 years old in good health. Material: memory (CD45RO+) T cells sorted from blood. The CDR3, as DNA: TGTGCCAGCAGTGTCACGATGGACCTTGTCAATGAGCAGTTCTTC. Its translation is CASSVTMDLVNEQFF.